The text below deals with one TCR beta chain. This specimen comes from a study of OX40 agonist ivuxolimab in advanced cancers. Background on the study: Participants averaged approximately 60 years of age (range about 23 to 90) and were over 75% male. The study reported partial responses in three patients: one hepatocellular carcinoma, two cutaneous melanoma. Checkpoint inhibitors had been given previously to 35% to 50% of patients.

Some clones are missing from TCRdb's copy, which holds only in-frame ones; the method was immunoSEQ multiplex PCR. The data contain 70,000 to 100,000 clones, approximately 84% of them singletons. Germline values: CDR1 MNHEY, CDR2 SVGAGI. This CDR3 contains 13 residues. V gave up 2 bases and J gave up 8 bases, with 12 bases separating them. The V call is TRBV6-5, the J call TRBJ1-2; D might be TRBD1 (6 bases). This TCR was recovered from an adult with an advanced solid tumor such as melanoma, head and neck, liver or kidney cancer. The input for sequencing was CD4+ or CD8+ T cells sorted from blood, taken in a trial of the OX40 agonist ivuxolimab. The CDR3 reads CASSYVQGGGYTF. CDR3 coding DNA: TGTGCCAGCAGTTACGTACAGGGTGGCGGCTACACCTTC.